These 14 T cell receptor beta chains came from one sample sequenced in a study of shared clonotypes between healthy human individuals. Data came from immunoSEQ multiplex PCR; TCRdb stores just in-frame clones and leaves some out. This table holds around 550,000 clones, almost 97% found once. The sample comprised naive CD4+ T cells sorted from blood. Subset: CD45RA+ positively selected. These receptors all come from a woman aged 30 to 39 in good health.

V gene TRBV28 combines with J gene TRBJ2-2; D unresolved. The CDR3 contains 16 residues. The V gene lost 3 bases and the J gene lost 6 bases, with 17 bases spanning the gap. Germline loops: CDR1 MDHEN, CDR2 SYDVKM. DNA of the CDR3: TGTGCCAGCAGTTTTTTTTTGAAAGGACGGTCCGGGGAGCTGTTTTTT. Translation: CASSFFLKGRSGELFF.

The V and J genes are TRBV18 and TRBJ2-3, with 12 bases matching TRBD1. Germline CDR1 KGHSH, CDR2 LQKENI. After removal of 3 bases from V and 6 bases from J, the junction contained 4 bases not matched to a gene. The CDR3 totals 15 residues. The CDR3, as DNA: TGTGCCAGCTCACCGGGACAGGGGGCGCAGGATACGCAGTATTTT. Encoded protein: CASSPGQGAQDTQYF.

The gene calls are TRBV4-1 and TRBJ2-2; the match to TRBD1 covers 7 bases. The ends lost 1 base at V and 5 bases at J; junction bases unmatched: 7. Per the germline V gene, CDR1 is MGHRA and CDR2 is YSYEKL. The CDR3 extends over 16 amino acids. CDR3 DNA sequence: TGCGCCAGCAGCCAAGGAGTAGGACAGGATACCGGGGAGCTGTTTTTT. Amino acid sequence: CASSQGVGQDTGELFF.

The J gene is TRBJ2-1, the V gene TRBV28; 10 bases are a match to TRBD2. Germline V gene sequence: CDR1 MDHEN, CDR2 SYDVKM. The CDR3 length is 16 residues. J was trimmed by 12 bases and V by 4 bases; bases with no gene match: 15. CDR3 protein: CASSSPTSGSPATQFF. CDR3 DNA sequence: TGTGCCAGCAGTTCCCCGACTAGCGGGTCCCCGGCCACGCAGTTCTTC.

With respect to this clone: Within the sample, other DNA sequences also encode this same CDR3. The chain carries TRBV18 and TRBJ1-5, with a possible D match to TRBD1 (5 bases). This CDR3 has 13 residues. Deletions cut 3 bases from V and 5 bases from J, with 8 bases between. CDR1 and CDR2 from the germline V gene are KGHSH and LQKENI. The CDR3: CASSPGGDQPQHF. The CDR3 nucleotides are TGTGCCAGCTCACCCGGGGGTGATCAGCCCCAGCATTTT.

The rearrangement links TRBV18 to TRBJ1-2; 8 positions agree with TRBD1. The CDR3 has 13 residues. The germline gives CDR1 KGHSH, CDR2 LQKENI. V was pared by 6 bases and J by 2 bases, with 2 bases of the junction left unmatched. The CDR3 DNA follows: TGTGCCAGCTCGCGACAGGGGAACTATGGCTACACCTTC. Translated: CASSRQGNYGYTF.

The CDR3 sequence is CASSLAEQGTYEQYF. CDR3 sequence (DNA): TGCGCCAGCAGCTTGGCCGAACAGGGGACGTACGAGCAGTACTTC. The chain recombines TRBV5-1 with TRBJ2-7; the match to TRBD1 covers 7 bases. CDR1 is SGHRS, CDR2 YFSETQ, per germline. This CDR3 region has 15 residues. The V and J ends lost 0 bases and 4 bases, in that order; junction bases with no gene match: 7.

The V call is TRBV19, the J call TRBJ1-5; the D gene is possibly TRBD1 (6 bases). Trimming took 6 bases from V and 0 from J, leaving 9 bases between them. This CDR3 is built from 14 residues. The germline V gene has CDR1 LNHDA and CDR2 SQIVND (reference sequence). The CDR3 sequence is CASRTGFSNQPQHF. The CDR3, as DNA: TGTGCCAGTAGGACAGGCTTTAGCAATCAGCCCCAGCATTTT. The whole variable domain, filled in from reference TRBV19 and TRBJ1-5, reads DGGITQSPKYLFRKEGQNVTLSCEQNLNHDAMYWYRQDPGQGLRLIYYSQIVNDFQKGDIAEGYSVSREKKESFPLTVTSAQKNPTAFYLCASRTGFSNQPQHFGDGTRLSIL.

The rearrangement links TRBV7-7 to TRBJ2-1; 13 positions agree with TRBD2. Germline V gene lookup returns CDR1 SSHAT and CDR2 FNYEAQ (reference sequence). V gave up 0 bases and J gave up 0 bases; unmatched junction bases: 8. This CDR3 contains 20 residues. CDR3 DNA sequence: TGTGCCAGCAGCTTAGCCCCCGGGACTAGCGGGGCCAGCTCCTACAATGAGCAGTTCTTC. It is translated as CASSLAPGTSGASSYNEQFF.

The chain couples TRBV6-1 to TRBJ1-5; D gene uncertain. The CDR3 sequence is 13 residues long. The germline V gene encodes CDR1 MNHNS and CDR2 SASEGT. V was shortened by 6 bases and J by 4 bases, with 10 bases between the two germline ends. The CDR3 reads CASRETVNQPQHF. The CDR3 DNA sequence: TGTGCCAGCAGAGAAACAGTTAATCAGCCCCAGCATTTT.

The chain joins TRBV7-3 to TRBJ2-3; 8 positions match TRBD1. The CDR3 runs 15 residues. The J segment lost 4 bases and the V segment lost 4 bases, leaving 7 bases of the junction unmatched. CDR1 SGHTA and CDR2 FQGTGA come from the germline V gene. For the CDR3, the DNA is TGTGCCAGCAGCTCGGACAGGGAACCTTCAGATACGCAGTATTTT. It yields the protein CASSSDREPSDTQYF.

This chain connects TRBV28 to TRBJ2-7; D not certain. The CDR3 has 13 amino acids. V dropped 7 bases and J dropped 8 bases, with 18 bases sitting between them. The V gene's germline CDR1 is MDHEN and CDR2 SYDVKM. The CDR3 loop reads CASTGTNYVKQYF. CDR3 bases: TGTGCCAGCACCGGAACCAACTACGTGAAGCAGTACTTC.

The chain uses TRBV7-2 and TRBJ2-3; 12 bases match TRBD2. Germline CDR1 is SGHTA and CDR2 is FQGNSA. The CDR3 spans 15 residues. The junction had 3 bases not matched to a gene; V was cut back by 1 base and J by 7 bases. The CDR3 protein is CASSLGGTSGYTQYF. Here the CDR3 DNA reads TGTGCCAGCAGCTTAGGTGGGACTAGCGGGTATACGCAGTATTTT.

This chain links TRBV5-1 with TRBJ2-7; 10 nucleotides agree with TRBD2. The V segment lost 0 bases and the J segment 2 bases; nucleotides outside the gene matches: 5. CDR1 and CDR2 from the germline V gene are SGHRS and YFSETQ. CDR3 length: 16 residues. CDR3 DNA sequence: TGCGCCAGCAGCTTGGGGTGGACTAGCGGAACCTACGAGCAGTACTTC. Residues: CASSLGWTSGTYEQYF.